Below, one T cell receptor beta chain is given with its context. Authors' methods: Estimates of nucleated cell counts were drawn from the amplification of reference gene primers. TCRdb's table, derived via immunoSEQ multiplex PCR, lists solely in-frame clones and lacks some. V and J calls and clone size are given by that table; D and trimming were obtained from the DNA. There are 200,000 to 250,000 clones in the sample; about four fifths occur only once, and roughly 7% lies in the top ten. These data originate in a study of blood T cell repertoires in COVID-19. On the study more broadly: Acute and convalescent COVID-19 specimens originated in the United States, Italy and Spain. Sources were T cells, B-cell-depleted T cells, or PBMCs; the material itself was cDNA or gDNA.

Seattle-derived patients entered the study during active infection and were followed longitudinally. The germline CDR1 and CDR2 sequences are MNHEY and SVGAGI. The CDR3 spans 14 residues. Trimming removed 6 bases from V and 1 base from J; junction bases left unmatched: 4. What was sequenced was peripheral blood. The TCR comes from an elderly woman with COVID-19, enrolled during active disease. J is TRBJ1-1 and V is TRBV6-5, with TRBD1 identical over 8 bases. The CDR3 bases are TGTGCCAGCAGGCCCGGGACAGGGAACACTGAAGCTTTCTTT. This translates into CASRPGTGNTEAFF.